The clone carrying this T cell receptor (beta chain) was counted a single time. The data were obtained in a study of blood T cell repertoires in COVID-19. For the study at large: The study drew acute and convalescent COVID-19 samples from the United States, Italy and Spain. T cells, B-cell-depleted T cells, or PBMCs supplied cDNA or gDNA.

CDR3 size: 15 residues. The germline V gene encodes CDR1 SGHAT and CDR2 FQNNGV. Trimming cost V 3 bases and J 0 bases, with 9 bases left between them. This table comes from immunoSEQ multiplex PCR, and its TCRdb copy is limited to in-frame clones, with some not included. Of some 320,000 clones in the sample, around nine tenths were seen once. This chain connects TRBV11-2 to TRBJ2-1; weak D call: TRBD1 (5 bases). Sequencing was carried out using PBMCs or T cells enriched from blood (not recorded which). The source of this sequence is a woman between 50 and 59 years old who had been exposed to COVID-19. The CDR3 nucleotides read TGTGCCAGCAGCTTTTACAGGAGCTCCTACAATGAGCAGTTCTTC. Translating gives CASSFYRSSYNEQFF.